This TCR beta chain was sequenced in a study of the immune and genomic landscape of osteosarcoma. The data were produced by immunoSEQ multiplex PCR, yet TCRdb's version contains in-frame clones alone and is incomplete. This repertoire shows around 1,600 clones, 50% to 70% found once; its top ten account for around 19%. Note on this clone: One end of the junction does not line up with germline, which may come from a read error.

The source material was primary tumor tissue from the T10 vertebra. The origin of this receptor is a man aged 18 to 29 with osteosarcoma.

As DNA, the CDR3 is TGTGCCAGCAGCTGGTACCGGGGGGCGAATACCGGGGAGCTGTTTTTT. It is translated as CASSWYRGANTGELFF. The chain combines TRBV5-6 with TRBJ2-2; D is possibly TRBD2 (7 bases). Germline lookup yields CDR1 SGHDT and CDR2 YYEEEE. This CDR3 has 16 residues.